This T cell receptor (beta chain) was recorded in a study of long-term antiretroviral therapy in people with HIV. Study-wide background: By about a decade, the earliest samples predate the 2015 immediate-ART recommendation.

Study results and caveats: Regardless of time point, clones expanded before ART dominated the repertoire.

Sequencing relied on immunoSEQ assay v3.0, run at survey level. Assay: immunoSEQ multiplex PCR; the TCRdb copy retains only in-frame clones and omits some. The sample lists almost 30,000 clones; approximately 90% were seen once. Ahead of DNA extraction, samples held roughly 0.9-10 million cryopreserved PBMC each. Trimming pared 3 bases from V and 14 bases from J, leaving 7 bases between. CDR3 length equals 10 residues. Looked up from germline, CDR1 is SNHLY and CDR2 is FYNNEI. Comment on this clone: Antigen: not known.

The chain employs TRBV2 and TRBJ1-4; no firm D call. This specimen was unsorted PBMCs, taken 3.2 years before starting antiretroviral therapy. The sequence derives from a man aged 45-60 years with HIV. Written as DNA, the CDR3 is TGTGCCAGCAGTGAGGGTAGGCTGTTTTTT. This encodes CASSEGRLFF.